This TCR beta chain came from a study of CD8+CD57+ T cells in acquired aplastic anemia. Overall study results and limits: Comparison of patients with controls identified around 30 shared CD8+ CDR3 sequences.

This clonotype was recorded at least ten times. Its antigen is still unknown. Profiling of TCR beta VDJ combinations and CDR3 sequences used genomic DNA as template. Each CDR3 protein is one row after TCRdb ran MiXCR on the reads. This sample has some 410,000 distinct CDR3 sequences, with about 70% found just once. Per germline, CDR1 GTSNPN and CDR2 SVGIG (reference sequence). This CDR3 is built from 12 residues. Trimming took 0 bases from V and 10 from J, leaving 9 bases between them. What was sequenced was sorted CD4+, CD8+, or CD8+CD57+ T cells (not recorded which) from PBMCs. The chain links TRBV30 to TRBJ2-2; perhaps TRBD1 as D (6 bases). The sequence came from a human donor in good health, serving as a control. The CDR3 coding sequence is TGTGCCTGGAGTGTATGGACAGCGGAGCTGTTTTTT. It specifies CAWSVWTAELFF.